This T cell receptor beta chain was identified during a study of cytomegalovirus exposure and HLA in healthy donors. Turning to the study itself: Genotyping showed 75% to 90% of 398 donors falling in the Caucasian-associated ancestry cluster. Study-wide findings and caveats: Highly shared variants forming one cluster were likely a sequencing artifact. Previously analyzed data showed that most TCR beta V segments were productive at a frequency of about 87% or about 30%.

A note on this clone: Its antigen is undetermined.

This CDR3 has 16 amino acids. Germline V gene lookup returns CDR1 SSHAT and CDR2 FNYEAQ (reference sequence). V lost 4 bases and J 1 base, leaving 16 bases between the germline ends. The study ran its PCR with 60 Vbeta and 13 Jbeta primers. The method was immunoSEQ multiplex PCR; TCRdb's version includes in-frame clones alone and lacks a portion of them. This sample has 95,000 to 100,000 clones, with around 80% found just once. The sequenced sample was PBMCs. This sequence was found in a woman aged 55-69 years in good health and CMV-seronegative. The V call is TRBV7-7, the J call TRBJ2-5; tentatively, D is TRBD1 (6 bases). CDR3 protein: CASSSLGQGIQETQYF. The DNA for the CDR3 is TGTGCCAGCAGCTCCCTCGGGCAGGGGATCCAAGAGACCCAGTACTTC.